This T cell receptor beta chain derives from a study of beta chain features in type 1 diabetes. As for the study in general: There were some 110 million sorted cells examined across all samples.

Trimming cost V 4 bases and J 5 bases; bases outside gene matches: 7. The CDR3 covers 14 residues. Germline V gene lookup returns CDR1 GTSNPN and CDR2 SVGIG (reference sequence). Isolation of CD4+ naive, central memory, regulatory and stem cell-like memory cells was achieved by sorting via CD45RO/CCR7/CD25/CD127/CD95/CD27. Turning to this clone: Its antigen is unidentified.

The sequenced template was cDNA made from the entire isolated RNA. Method: immunoSEQ multiplex PCR; TCRdb's copy keeps in-frame clones and lacks some. This repertoire shows fewer than 500,000 clones, about 15% found once; its top ten account for about 0.04%. Findings and limits, study-wide: Type 1 diabetes patients had fewer VDJ junction insertions and more deletions. TCRB repertoires of naive, central memory and Treg cells appeared more similar among patients than among healthy donors.

This chain connects TRBV30 to TRBJ2-3, with 9 bases lining up with TRBD2. Sample: naive CD4+ T cells from blood. The receptor's source is a young man in good health. The CDR3 DNA reads TGTGCCTGGAACCCTAGCGGGATGGTAGATACGCAGTATTTT. Translating gives CAWNPSGMVDTQYF.